This TCR beta chain was observed in a study of shared clonotypes between healthy human individuals. Study-wide background: For every donor, three CD4 naive, three CD4 memory, two CD8 naive and one CD8 memory plates were used.

This table comes from immunoSEQ multiplex PCR, and its TCRdb copy is limited to in-frame clones, with some not included. Of over a million clones in the sample, more than 75% were seen once. The CDR3 loop spans 12 amino acids. V lost 0 bases and J 6 bases, leaving 6 bases between the germline ends. The germline CDR1 and CDR2 sequences are SGHRS and YFSETQ. Sequenced input: memory CD4+ T cells from PBMCs. The subset is: CD45RA-negative fraction. This TCR was recovered from a man younger than 35 in good health. Some clones in this sample may be carry-over from other donors' samples. The chain employs TRBV5-1 and TRBJ1-2; D is uncertain. CDR3 sequence (DNA): TGCGCCAGCAGCTTGGACAGAAATGGCTACACCTTC. This sequence encodes CASSLDRNGYTF. The full variable domain, its missing parts supplied by reference TRBV5-1 and TRBJ1-2, is KAGVTQTPRYLIKTRGQQVTLSCSPISGHRSVSWYQQTPGQGLQFLFEYFSETQRNKGNFPGRFSGRQFSNSRSEMNVSTLELGDSALYLCASSLDRNGYTFGSGTRLTVV.